This paragraph reports one T cell receptor (beta chain). Its antigen remains unidentified. This sample is part of a study of cytomegalovirus exposure and HLA in healthy donors. Regarding the study as a whole: In a later analysis, specific HLA alleles were associated with about 18,000 TCR beta sequences at a 0.05 false discovery rate. TCR beta V segments were, for the most part, productive about 87% or about 30% of the time in an earlier analysis. Later analysis associated a missense DCLRE1C variant with TCR beta V- and J-gene trimming.

The PCR made use of 60 Vbeta and 13 Jbeta primers. This table comes from immunoSEQ multiplex PCR, and its TCRdb copy is limited to in-frame clones, with some not included. Of roughly 230,000 clones in the sample, over 90% were seen once. CDR1 and CDR2 (germline): SGHRS, YFSETQ. V dropped 4 bases and J dropped 6 bases, with 20 bases sitting between them. The CDR3 loop spans 15 amino acids. Sequenced material: PBMCs. This TCR was recovered from a girl aged 2-10 years in good health and CMV-seronegative. The rearrangement links TRBV5-1 to TRBJ2-7; D ambiguous. The CDR3 coding sequence is TGCGCCAGCAGCCTCGATCGCCCGGGTTTCGGCGAGCAGTACTTC. Translating gives CASSLDRPGFGEQYF.